Each of the 32 T cell receptor beta chains below was sequenced from the same sample in a study of blood T cells in healthy people across ages. A second PCR of 7 to 11 cycles used a sample-barcoded 5' primer and a J-beta primer mix. TCRdb ran MiXCR on the 5' RACE reads and lists one entry per CDR3 protein. The sample gives under 1,000,000 distinct CDR3 sequences, roughly 40% of which show up once; under 15% is in the top ten. Sample: blood. The receptors shown here come from a man aged 18 to 35 in good health.

The rearrangement links TRBV20-1 to TRBJ1-4; 7 bases match TRBD1. Per germline, CDR1 DFQATT and CDR2 SNEGSKA (reference sequence). The CDR3 covers 19 residues. J was trimmed by 0 bases and V by 5 bases; bases with no gene match: 18. In nucleotides, the CDR3 is TGCAGTGCTCAACCCATGGACAGGCTGAGGCGTGCAACTAATGAAAAACTGTTTTTT. Its protein product is CSAQPMDRLRRATNEKLFF.

The rearrangement links TRBV12-3 or TRBV12-4 to TRBJ2-4; no reliable D call. The ends were cut back, 5 bases at V and 0 bases at J, with 11 bases in the middle. CDR3 length: 15 residues. This chain's CDR3 is CASSTRPVAKNIQYF. The CDR3 DNA reads TGTGCCAGCAGTACCCGGCCAGTAGCCAAAAACATTCAGTACTTC.

This clonotype was seen more than once but under ten times. J is TRBJ1-4 and V is TRBV20-1, with D possibly TRBD1 on 6 matching bases. The CDR3 covers 15 residues. The V end was cut by 7 bases, the J end by 5 bases, with 20 bases between. Germline assignment: CDR1 DFQATT and CDR2 SNEGSKA (reference sequence). The CDR3 protein is CSVLPRDRMNEKLFF. The CDR3 DNA reads TGCAGTGTTCTACCTCGCGACAGGATGAATGAAAAACTGTTTTTT.

The J gene is TRBJ2-5, the V gene TRBV6-2 or TRBV6-3, with a weak D call TRBD1 (6 bases). Germline loops: CDR1 MNHEY, CDR2 SVGEGT. The CDR3 extends over 13 amino acids. Between the trimmed V and J ends, which lost 6 bases and 1 base, there was a span of 9 bases. CDR3 amino acids: CASRADSQETQYF. The CDR3 bases are TGTGCCAGCAGGGCGGACAGCCAAGAGACCCAGTACTTC.

This clonotype has just a few counts. This chain uses TRBV25-1 with TRBJ1-5; possible D gene TRBD1, 6 bases. V dropped 4 bases and J dropped 5 bases, with 12 bases sitting between them. Germline values: CDR1 MGHDK, CDR2 SYGVNS. The CDR3 length is 14 residues. CDR3 bases: TGTGCCAGCAGTGGTGAACAGGGATATCAGCCCCAGCATTTT. This translates into CASSGEQGYQPQHF.

This clonotype was seen more than once but under ten times. This chain links TRBV6-5 with TRBJ2-3; TRBD2 agrees at 9 bases. After removal of 7 bases from V and 4 bases from J, the junction contained 6 bases not matched to a gene. CDR1 is MNHEY, CDR2 SVGAGI, per germline. The CDR3 totals 14 residues. CDR3 amino acids: CASNGRGGADTQYF. The CDR3 DNA is TGTGCCAGCAACGGGCGGGGGGGCGCAGATACGCAGTATTTT.

The chain carries TRBV20-1 and TRBJ2-1; TRBD1 agrees at 8 bases. The V gene end was trimmed by 0 bases and the J gene end by 6 bases; junction bases not matched to a gene: 7. Looked up from germline, CDR1 is DFQATT and CDR2 is SNEGSKA (reference sequence). This CDR3 is built from 15 residues. CDR3 in amino acids: CSARDPGTGANEQFF. DNA for the CDR3: TGCAGTGCTAGAGATCCAGGGACAGGTGCCAATGAGCAGTTCTTC.

The chain is built from TRBV7-3 and TRBJ2-1; 10 bases are shared with TRBD2. Germline trimming cut 4 bases from V and 8 bases from J; bases unmatched to any gene: 8. This CDR3 comprises 15 residues. From germline, CDR1 is SGHTA and CDR2 FQGTGA. CDR3 sequence: CASSSASGGIHEQFF. The CDR3 region has the DNA TGTGCCAGCAGCTCCGCTAGCGGGGGAATACATGAGCAGTTCTTC.

In the case of this clonotype: Sequence at one end of the junction differs from germline and may be a read error. The V and J genes are TRBV7-2 and TRBJ1-2; D is undetermined. This CDR3 comprises 15 residues. The germline CDR1 and CDR2 sequences are SGHTA and FQGNSA. The CDR3 protein is CAGSSARPSSYGYTF. The CDR3 region has the DNA TGTGCCGGCAGCTCCGCCAGGCCTTCGAGCTATGGCTACACCTTC.

This clonotype came up many times. The rearrangement links TRBV14 to TRBJ2-1, with D maybe TRBD2 (6 bases). The CDR3 has 16 residues. The germline CDR1 and CDR2 sequences are SGHDN and FVKESK. V lost 4 bases to trimming and J lost 1 base, with 14 bases between them. Written as DNA, the CDR3 is TGTGCCAGCAGCCTTTATTCGGGGAGGTCCTACAATGAGCAGTTCTTC. As protein: CASSLYSGRSYNEQFF.

This chain connects TRBV12-3 or TRBV12-4 to TRBJ2-6, with D maybe TRBD2 (7 bases). CDR3 length: 19 residues. V was pared by 3 bases and J by 1 base, with 19 bases between. CDR3 DNA sequence: TGTGCCAGCAGTTTGGGGGGGCTAATGGGAAATTCTGGGGCCAACGTCCTGACTTTC. This codes for CASSLGGLMGNSGANVLTF.

J is TRBJ2-3 and V is TRBV29-1, with TRBD2 matching 11 bases. Germline V CDR1 and CDR2: SQVTM, ANQGSEA. Germline trimming cut 1 base from V and 5 bases from J; bases unmatched to any gene: 5. The CDR3 runs 15 residues. The DNA for the CDR3 is TGCAGCGTTGAAGGCTCTAGCGGGGGGATAGATACGCAGTATTTT. Translation: CSVEGSSGGIDTQYF.

The chain links TRBV7-2 to TRBJ1-1; D gene uncertain. Germline V gives CDR1 SGHTA, CDR2 FQGNSA. This CDR3 is built from 17 residues. With 3 bases removed from V and 2 bases from J, the gap between germline ends came to 19 bases. CDR3 nucleotide sequence: TGTGCCAGCAGCTTGAAGGGCCGAGTTAACATAAACACTGAAGCTTTCTTT. Residues: CASSLKGRVNINTEAFF.

The CDR3 nucleotides read TGTGCCAGCAGCCTGAAGGTGGACAGGACCCACTACAATGAGCAGTTCTTC. It translates to CASSLKVDRTHYNEQFF. The chain combines TRBV7-2 with TRBJ2-1; 7 nucleotides line up with TRBD1. The CDR3 extends over 17 amino acids. Looked up from germline, CDR1 is SGHTA and CDR2 is FQGNSA. V lost 5 bases and J lost 3; bases outside the gene matches: 13.

This clonotype appeared a few times. This chain joins TRBV27 and TRBJ1-1; a weak D match, TRBD1 (6 bases). Germline assignment: CDR1 MNHEY and CDR2 SMNVEV (reference sequence). Trimming removed 3 bases at V and 4 bases at J, with 15 bases between. The CDR3 totals 15 residues. For the CDR3, the DNA is TGTGCCAGCAGTTTTGGAAGGGGGGCGGGCACTGAAGCTTTCTTT. Its protein product is CASSFGRGAGTEAFF.

In its sample, this clonotype was seen a few times. The rearrangement links TRBV6-2 or TRBV6-3 to TRBJ1-5, with 7 nucleotides matching TRBD1. V trimming: 2 bases; J trimming: 5 bases; junction bases outside the gene matches: 9. CDR3 length: 16 amino acids. CDR1 and CDR2 from the germline V gene are MNHEY and SVGEGT. The CDR3 protein is CASSYLRTGLDQPQHF. The CDR3, as DNA: TGTGCCAGCAGTTACCTGAGGACAGGATTGGATCAGCCCCAGCATTTT.

The V and J genes are TRBV27 and TRBJ1-1, with D possibly TRBD1 on 5 matching bases. The CDR3 is made up of 15 amino acids. Germline V lookup: CDR1 MNHEY, CDR2 SMNVEV (reference sequence). The ends were cut back, 1 base at V and 7 bases at J, with 16 bases in the middle. The CDR3 coding sequence is TGTGCCAGCAGTTTATATAAAACCCCCACAGGTGAAGCTTTCTTT. Protein sequence: CASSLYKTPTGEAFF.

On this clonotype: At one boundary the junction diverges from the germline segment, which might be a read error. The chain carries TRBV7-3 and TRBJ2-7, with D possibly matching TRBD2 (6 bases). The CDR3 runs 15 residues. Germline CDR1 is SGHTA and CDR2 is FQGTGA. The CDR3 DNA sequence: TGTGTCAGCAGCGGGTACACAGCTAAATCCTACGAGCAGTACTTC. Encoded protein: CVSSGYTAKSYEQYF. The variable domain in full, with the rest retrieved from reference TRBV7-3 and TRBJ2-7, is GAGVSQTPSNKVTEKGKYVELRCDPISGHTALYWYRQSLGQGPEFLIYFQGTGAADDSGLPNDRFFAVRPEGSVSTLKIQRTERGDSAVYLCVSSGYTAKSYEQYFGPGTRLTVT.

This clonotype has more than one count but fewer than ten. This rearrangement joins TRBV5-5 to TRBJ2-3; D may be TRBD1 or TRBD2 (5 bases each). The V end lost 0 bases, the J end lost 9 bases, and 17 bases lay between the germline ends. Germline CDR1 SGHKS, CDR2 YYEKEE (reference sequence). The CDR3 runs 15 residues. CDR3: CASSLEGRVGVTQYF. CDR3 bases: TGTGCCAGCAGCTTGGAAGGCAGGGTGGGAGTAACGCAGTATTTT.

The V and J genes are TRBV19 and TRBJ2-1; no definite D call. Germline loops: CDR1 LNHDA, CDR2 SQIVND (reference sequence). Trimming left V 7 bases short and J 4 bases short, with 5 bases between. This CDR3 has 11 amino acids. CDR3 loop: CASKAYNEQFF. As DNA, the CDR3 is TGTGCCAGTAAGGCATACAATGAGCAGTTCTTC.

The rearrangement joins TRBV29-1 to TRBJ2-7; tentatively, D is TRBD1 or TRBD2 (5 bases each). Germline V gene data show CDR1 as SQVTM and CDR2 as ANQGSEA. Trimming removed 7 bases from V and 3 bases from J, with 22 bases in between. This CDR3 spans 15 amino acids. CDR3 DNA: TGCAGCGCCTTCGGGGCTCCCTCCCGGGGCTACGAGCAGTACTTC. This sequence encodes CSAFGAPSRGYEQYF.

The chain has TRBV15 and TRBJ1-6, with no clear D. The germline gives CDR1 LNHNV, CDR2 YYDKDF (reference sequence). Between the trimmed V and J ends, which lost 5 bases and 2 bases, there was a span of 7 bases. The CDR3 has 14 residues. The CDR3 here is CATSSRTYNSPLHF. The CDR3 coding sequence is TGTGCCACCAGCTCAAGGACCTATAATTCACCCCTCCACTTT.

This clonotype has a handful of counts. The J gene is TRBJ2-1, the V gene TRBV15; TRBD1 agrees at 7 bases. Germline V gene lookup returns CDR1 LNHNV and CDR2 YYDKDF (reference sequence). The CDR3 length is 17 residues. The V and J ends lost 5 bases and 4 bases, in that order; junction bases with no gene match: 14. As DNA, the CDR3 is TGTGCCACCAGCCCTACCGCCGGGACAGCGATTTACAATGAGCAGTTCTTC. It yields the protein CATSPTAGTAIYNEQFF.

About this clonotype: One junction end does not reproduce the germline sequence, and a read error may be involved. The chain employs TRBV14 and TRBJ1-6; TRBD1 aligns across 7 bases. This CDR3 contains 16 residues. Germline assignment: CDR1 SGHDN and CDR2 FVKESK. The CDR3 protein is CASSRMTGSDNSPPHF. CDR3 nucleotide sequence: TGCGCCAGCAGCCGCATGACAGGGAGCGATAATTCACCCCCCCACTTT.

V gene TRBV9 combines with J gene TRBJ2-7; 7 nucleotides line up with TRBD2. There are 10 residues in the CDR3. Germline trimming cut 10 bases from V and 3 bases from J; bases unmatched to any gene: 1. Germline V gene sequence: CDR1 SGDLS, CDR2 YYNGEE. This CDR3 is CAGGGYEQYF. The CDR3 region has the DNA TGTGCCGGGGGGGGCTACGAGCAGTACTTC.

This chain connects TRBV12-3 or TRBV12-4 to TRBJ2-3, with a weak D call TRBD2 (6 bases). This CDR3 has 14 residues. The V and J ends lost 7 bases and 5 bases respectively, with 16 bases between them. This chain's CDR3 is CASTLRRDRDTQYF. CDR3 coding DNA: TGTGCCAGCACCCTACGGAGGGATCGAGATACGCAGTATTTT.

The rearrangement joins TRBV6-2 or TRBV6-3 to TRBJ1-1, with 8 bases that match TRBD1. With V trimmed by 2 bases and J by 13 bases, 15 bases remained unmatched. CDR3 length: 15 residues. Germline CDR1 is MNHEY and CDR2 is SVGEGT. CDR3 loop: CASSYVGGTGRVLFF. The CDR3 region has the DNA TGTGCCAGCAGTTACGTAGGAGGGACAGGCAGGGTTCTTTTCTTT.

Concerning this clonotype: Possible read error: a much larger clone is one base away. This chain's CDR3 is CAGRDNRAVTSTDTQYF. In DNA form, the CDR3 reads TGTGCCGGCAGGGATAACCGGGCTGTTACTAGCACAGATACGCAGTATTTT. This chain links TRBV12-3 or TRBV12-4 with TRBJ2-3, with D perhaps matching TRBD1 (5 bases). CDR3 size: 17 residues.

V is TRBV12-3 or TRBV12-4 and J is TRBJ2-3, with 10 bases that match TRBD2. This CDR3 is 14 amino acids long. Trimming removed 6 bases from V and 8 bases from J; junction bases left unmatched: 8. The CDR3 loop is CASSEGTSVGTQYF. The CDR3 DNA is TGTGCCAGCAGCGAGGGGACTAGCGTGGGTACGCAGTATTTT.

The chain employs TRBV10-3 and TRBJ2-7; 7 bases match TRBD1. This CDR3 is 17 amino acids long. V trimming: 0 bases; J trimming: 2 bases; junction bases outside the gene matches: 10. CDR1 and CDR2 from the germline V gene are ENHRY and SYGVKD. DNA of the CDR3: TGTGCCATCAGTGAGTCGGCCCTTCAGGGGGTAGCCTACGAGCAGTACTTC. Translated, it gives CAISESALQGVAYEQYF.

Remarks on this clonotype: A much bigger clone sits one base away, suggesting this may be a read error. This sequence joins TRBV12-3 or TRBV12-4 and TRBJ2-7; D remains ambiguous. The length of the CDR3 is 13 residues. The CDR3 here is CAGSSRLSGQQYF. The DNA of the CDR3 is TGTGCCGGCAGCTCCAGACTGAGTGGGCAGCAGTACTTC.

Points on this clonotype: A read error may account for a junction end that differs from germline. CDR3 amino acids: CGARGGLAGTEDTQYF. DNA of the CDR3: TGCGGTGCTAGGGGGGGACTAGCGGGTACGGAGGATACGCAGTATTTT. The rearrangement links TRBV20-1 to TRBJ2-3, with 12 nucleotides matching TRBD2. This CDR3 has 16 residues. Germline V gene lookup returns CDR1 DFQATT and CDR2 SNEGSKA (reference sequence).